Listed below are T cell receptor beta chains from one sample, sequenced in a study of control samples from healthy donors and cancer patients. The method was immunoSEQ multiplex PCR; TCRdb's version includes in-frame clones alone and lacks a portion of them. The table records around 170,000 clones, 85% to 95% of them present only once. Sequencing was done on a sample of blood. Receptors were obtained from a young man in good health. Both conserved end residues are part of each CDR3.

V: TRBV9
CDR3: CASSKGLAGKQETQYF

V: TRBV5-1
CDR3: CASSLTGGLSNTEAFF

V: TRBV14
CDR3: CASSQDRGRGKLFF

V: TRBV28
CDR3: CASSLLTGRGNTGELFF

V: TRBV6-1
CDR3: CASSEYEGGGETQYF

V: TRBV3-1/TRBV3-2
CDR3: CASKVGNEQFF

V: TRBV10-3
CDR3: CAISESRNYRTEAFF

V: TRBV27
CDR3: CASSLFPVRNYEQYF

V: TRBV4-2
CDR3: CASSQDPGATNEKLFF

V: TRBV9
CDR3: CASSVGRGDYGYTF

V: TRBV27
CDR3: CASSIRLAGGQETQYF

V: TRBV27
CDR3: CASSQQRDSSYEQYF

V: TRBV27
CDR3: CASSRLAGGNANTGELFF

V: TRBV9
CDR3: CASSVMGGGEQYF

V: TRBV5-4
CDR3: CASRRAGVPDEQYF

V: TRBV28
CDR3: CASSLVVRDDYGYTF

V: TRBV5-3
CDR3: CARSLAKGEDGYTF

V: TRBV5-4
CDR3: CASSPGTSSYEQYF

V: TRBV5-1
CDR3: CASSLGLAGHNEQFF

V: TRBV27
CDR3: CASSLLLQGASDTQYF

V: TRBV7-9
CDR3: CASSMTGNTGELFF

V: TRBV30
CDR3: CAWSLKRGWGTGELFF

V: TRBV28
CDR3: CASSLVRVAGELFF

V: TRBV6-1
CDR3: CASSEGVASPLHF

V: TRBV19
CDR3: CASWDRARIDGYTF

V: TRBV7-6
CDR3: CASSPGLRSGSSTYEQYF

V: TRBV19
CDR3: CASSPPPGNGEQFF

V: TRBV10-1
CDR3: CASSLGTGELFF

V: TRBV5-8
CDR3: CASSLYAGPLHF

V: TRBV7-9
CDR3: CASSYPTGAPDYGYTF

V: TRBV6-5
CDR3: CASSPIPGQKQFF

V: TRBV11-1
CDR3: CASSRTSGSLTDTQYF

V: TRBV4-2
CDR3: CASSQVGTANSGNTIYF

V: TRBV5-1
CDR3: CASSSGLVSTDTQYF

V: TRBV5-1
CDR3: CASSFSFRPNEQFF

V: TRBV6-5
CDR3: CASINRGDYGYTF

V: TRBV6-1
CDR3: CASSDATGFYYGYTF

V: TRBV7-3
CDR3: CASSPTPTGGELFF

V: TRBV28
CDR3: CASGWTGGNEQFF

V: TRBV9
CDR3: CASSVGPVQSLFF

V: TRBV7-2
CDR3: CASSWVVTNTGELFF

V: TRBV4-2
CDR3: CASSQVARGGAYNEQFF

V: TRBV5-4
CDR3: CASSSNDGQVQETQYF

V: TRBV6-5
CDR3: CASSAGFSVEQYF